These T cell receptor beta chains were read from a single sample in a study of Graves' ophthalmopathy and Graves' hyperthyroidism. One entry per CDR3 protein results from TCRdb running MiXCR on the multiplex PCR reads. The sample includes about 500,000 distinct CDR3 sequences, approximately 15% seen only once; the top ten take 9.5% to 10%. Sample: blood. These receptors were collected from a woman aged 30 to 39 with Graves' ophthalmopathy. The CDR3 runs from the conserved cysteine through the conserved F or W. The D gene is left open where the match is weak. Part of the rows lack a size; the others show once, few, many or a class for expanded clones.

D gene: -; J gene: TRBJ2-5; V gene: TRBV28; CDR3 length: 15; clone size: many; CDR3 protein: CASSYPRKPQETQYF; CDR3 DNA: TGTGCCAGCAGTTACCCGAGGAAACCCCAAGAGACCCAGTACTTC
D gene: TRBD1; J gene: TRBJ2-5; V gene: TRBV20-1; CDR3 length: 14; clone size: many; CDR3 protein: CSANDDRGQETQYF; CDR3 DNA: TGCAGTGCTAACGACGACAGGGGGCAGGAGACCCAGTACTTC
D gene: TRBD2; J gene: TRBJ2-5; V gene: TRBV28; CDR3 length: 16; clone size: many; CDR3 protein: CASSKKRASGGETQYF; CDR3 DNA: TGTGCCAGCAGTAAAAAGAGAGCTAGCGGGGGAGAGACCCAGTACTTC
D gene: -; J gene: TRBJ2-5; V gene: TRBV2; CDR3 length: 15; clone size: -; CDR3 protein: CASSELAAGLETQYF; CDR3 DNA: TGTGCCAGCAGTGAATTGGCGGCAGGGTTGGAGACCCAGTACTTC
D gene: TRBD1; J gene: TRBJ1-6; V gene: TRBV2; CDR3 length: 15; clone size: many; CDR3 protein: CASSGTGGYNSPLHF; CDR3 DNA: TGTGCCAGCAGCGGGACAGGGGGTTATAATTCACCCCTCCACTTT
D gene: TRBD2; J gene: TRBJ2-5; V gene: TRBV12-3/TRBV12-4; CDR3 length: 14; clone size: many; CDR3 protein: CASSFGGVRETQYF; CDR3 DNA: TGTGCCAGCAGCTTTGGGGGGGTGAGGGAGACCCAGTACTTC
D gene: TRBD2; J gene: TRBJ2-7; V gene: TRBV7-9; CDR3 length: 14; clone size: many; CDR3 protein: CASSLLAESYEQYF; CDR3 DNA: TGTGCCAGCAGCTTGCTAGCGGAGTCCTACGAGCAGTACTTC
D gene: -; J gene: TRBJ1-2; V gene: TRBV28; CDR3 length: 15; clone size: -; CDR3 protein: CASNTLGRANYGYTF; CDR3 DNA: TGTGCCAGCAATACCCTGGGCAGGGCTAACTATGGCTACACCTTC
D gene: -; J gene: TRBJ2-7; V gene: TRBV6-5; CDR3 length: 15; clone size: many; CDR3 protein: CASSYSGGFTYEQYF; CDR3 DNA: TGTGCCAGCAGTTACTCCGGGGGATTTACCTACGAGCAGTACTTC
D gene: -; J gene: TRBJ2-7; V gene: TRBV12-3/TRBV12-4; CDR3 length: 13; clone size: -; CDR3 protein: CASSFVGTYEQYF; CDR3 DNA: TGTGCCAGCAGTTTCGTAGGTACCTACGAGCAGTACTTC
D gene: TRBD2; J gene: TRBJ2-7; V gene: TRBV3-1; CDR3 length: 15; clone size: -; CDR3 protein: CASSQDASGVYEQYF; CDR3 DNA: TGTGCCAGCAGCCAAGACGCTAGCGGCGTCTACGAGCAGTACTTC
D gene: -; J gene: TRBJ1-2; V gene: TRBV4-1; CDR3 length: 17; clone size: few; CDR3 protein: CASSFKISGGSNYGYTF; CDR3 DNA: TGCGCCAGCAGCTTCAAGATATCTGGGGGTTCTAACTATGGCTACACCTTC
D gene: TRBD1; J gene: TRBJ1-6; V gene: TRBV6-2/TRBV6-3; CDR3 length: 15; clone size: -; CDR3 protein: CASSTRGTWNSPLHF; CDR3 DNA: TGTGCCAGCAGTACCAGGGGGACTTGGAATTCACCCCTCCACTTT
D gene: -; J gene: TRBJ2-7; V gene: TRBV4-3; CDR3 length: 16; clone size: -; CDR3 protein: CASSQEGLADSYEQYF; CDR3 DNA: TGCGCCAGCAGCCAAGAAGGATTAGCGGACTCCTACGAGCAGTACTTC
D gene: -; J gene: TRBJ1-1; V gene: TRBV2; CDR3 length: 14; clone size: many; CDR3 protein: CASTIVGGATEAFF; CDR3 DNA: TGTGCCAGCACTATCGTGGGGGGAGCCACTGAAGCTTTCTTT
D gene: TRBD2; J gene: TRBJ2-4; V gene: TRBV28; CDR3 length: 19; clone size: many; CDR3 protein: CASSSSLGTSGGARNIQYF; CDR3 DNA: TGTGCCAGCAGTTCTTCTTTAGGGACTAGCGGGGGGGCGAGAAACATTCAGTACTTC
D gene: TRBD2; J gene: TRBJ2-2; V gene: TRBV6-1; CDR3 length: 15; clone size: many; CDR3 protein: CASRSTSGDTGELFF; CDR3 DNA: TGTGCCAGCAGGTCGACTAGCGGAGACACCGGGGAGCTGTTTTTT
D gene: TRBD1; J gene: TRBJ1-6; V gene: TRBV11-1; CDR3 length: 15; clone size: many; CDR3 protein: CASSLRQGVNSPLHF; CDR3 DNA: TGTGCCAGCAGCTTACGGCAGGGGGTCAATTCACCCCTCCACTTT
D gene: -; J gene: TRBJ2-7; V gene: TRBV5-1; CDR3 length: 17; clone size: many; CDR3 protein: CASSLTLQNRSPSEQYF; CDR3 DNA: TGCGCCAGCAGCTTGACACTTCAAAACAGGAGTCCGAGCGAGCAGTACTTC
D gene: -; J gene: TRBJ2-3; V gene: TRBV6-1; CDR3 length: 14; clone size: -; CDR3 protein: CASSESEFNQPQYF; CDR3 DNA: TGTGCCAGCAGTGAATCGGAGTTCAATCAGCCCCAGTATTTT